This T cell receptor (beta chain) was retrieved from a study of CD8+CD57+ T cells in acquired aplastic anemia. Study context: Sorted CD4+ and CD8+ cell DNA averaged approximately 3 ug.

With respect to this clonotype: Its antigen remains unknown.

Whole-study findings and limits: Controls did not differ significantly from patients in CD8+ Simpson's diversity. Under 35 was the count of CD8+ CDR3 sequences that patients shared with controls.

In germline, CDR1 is SNHLY, CDR2 FYNNEI. CDR3 size: 14 residues. V lost 2 bases and J 2 bases, leaving 9 bases between the germline ends. Profiles of TCR beta VDJ and CDR3 were generated from a genomic DNA template. One entry per CDR3 protein, called by TCRdb with MiXCR from the reads. The repertoire holds 350,000 to 450,000 distinct CDR3 sequences, with about 70% as singletons. The rearrangement uses TRBV2 and TRBJ1-1; weak D call: TRBD1 (5 bases). This clonotype was sampled from a human donor in good health, serving as a control. Sequences were obtained from sorted CD4+, CD8+, or CD8+CD57+ T cells (not recorded which) from PBMCs. The chain's CDR3 is CASSENRSNTEAFF. CDR3 DNA sequence: TGTGCCAGCAGTGAAAACAGGTCTAACACTGAAGCTTTCTTT.